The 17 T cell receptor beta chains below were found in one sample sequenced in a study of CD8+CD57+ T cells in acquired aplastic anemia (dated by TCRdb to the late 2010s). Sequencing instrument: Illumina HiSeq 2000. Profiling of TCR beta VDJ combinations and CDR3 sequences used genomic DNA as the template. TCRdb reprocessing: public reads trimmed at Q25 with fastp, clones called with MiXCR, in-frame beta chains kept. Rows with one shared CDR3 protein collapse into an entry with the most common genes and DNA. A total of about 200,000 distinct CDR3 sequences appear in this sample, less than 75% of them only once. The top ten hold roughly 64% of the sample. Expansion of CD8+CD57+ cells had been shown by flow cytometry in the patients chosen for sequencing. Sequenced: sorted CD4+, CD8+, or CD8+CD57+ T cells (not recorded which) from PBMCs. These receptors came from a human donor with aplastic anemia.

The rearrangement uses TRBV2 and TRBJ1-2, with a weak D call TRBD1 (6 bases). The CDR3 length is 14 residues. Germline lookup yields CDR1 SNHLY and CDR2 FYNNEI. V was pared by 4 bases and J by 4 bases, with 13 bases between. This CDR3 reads CASSVRGGGYGYTF. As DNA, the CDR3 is TGTGCCAGCAGTGTCAGGGGAGGCGGCTATGGCTACACCTTC.

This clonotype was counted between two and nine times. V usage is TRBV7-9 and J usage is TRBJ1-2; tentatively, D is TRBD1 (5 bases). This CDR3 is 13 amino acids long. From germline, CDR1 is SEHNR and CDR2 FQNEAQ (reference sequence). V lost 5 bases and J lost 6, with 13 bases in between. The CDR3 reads CASSPGTNNGYTF. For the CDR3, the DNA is TGTGCCAGCAGCCCTGGGACGAACAATGGCTACACCTTC.

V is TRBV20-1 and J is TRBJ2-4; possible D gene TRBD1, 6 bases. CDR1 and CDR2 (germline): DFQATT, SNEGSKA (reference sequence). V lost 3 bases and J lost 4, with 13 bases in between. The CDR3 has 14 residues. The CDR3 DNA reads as TGCAGTGCTAGTGGGTCGACAGGTAAAAACATTCAGTACTTC. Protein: CSASGSTGKNIQYF.

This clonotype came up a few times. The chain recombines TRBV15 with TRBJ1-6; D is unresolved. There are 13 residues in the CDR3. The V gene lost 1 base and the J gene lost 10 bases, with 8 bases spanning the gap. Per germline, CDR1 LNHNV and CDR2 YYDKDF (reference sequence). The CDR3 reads CATSRGRHSPLHF. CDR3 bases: TGTGCCACCAGCAGAGGGAGACACTCACCCCTCCACTTT.

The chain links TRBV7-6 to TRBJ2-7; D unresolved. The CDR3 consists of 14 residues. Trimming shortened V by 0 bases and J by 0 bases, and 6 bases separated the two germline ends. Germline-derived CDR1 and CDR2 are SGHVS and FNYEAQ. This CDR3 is CASSLARNSYEQYF. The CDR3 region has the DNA TGTGCCAGCAGCTTAGCGAGAAACTCCTACGAGCAGTACTTC.

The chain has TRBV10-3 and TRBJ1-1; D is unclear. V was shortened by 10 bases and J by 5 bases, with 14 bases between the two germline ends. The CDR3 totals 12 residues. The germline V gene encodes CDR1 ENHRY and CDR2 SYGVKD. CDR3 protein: CATRIGRTEAFF. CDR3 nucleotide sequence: TGTGCCACCCGGATCGGGAGAACTGAAGCTTTCTTT.

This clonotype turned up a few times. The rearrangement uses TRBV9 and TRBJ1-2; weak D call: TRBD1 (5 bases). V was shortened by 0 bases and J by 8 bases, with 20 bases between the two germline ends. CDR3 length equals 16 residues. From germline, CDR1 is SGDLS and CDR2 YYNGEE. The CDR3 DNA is TGTGCCAGCAGCGTAGGGCCCTTGACAGCCTCGGGGGGCTACACCTTC. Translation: CASSVGPLTASGGYTF.

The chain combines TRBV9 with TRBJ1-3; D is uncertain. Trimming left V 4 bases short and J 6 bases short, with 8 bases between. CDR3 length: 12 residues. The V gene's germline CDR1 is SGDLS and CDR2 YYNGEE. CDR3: CASSRLENTIYF. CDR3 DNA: TGTGCCAGCAGCCGCCTGGAAAACACCATATATTTT. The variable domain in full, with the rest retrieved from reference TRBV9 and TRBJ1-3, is DSGVTQTPKHLITATGQRVTLRCSPRSGDLSVYWYQQSLDQGLQFLIQYYNGEERAKGNILERFSAQQFPDLHSELNLSSLELGDSALYFCASSRLENTIYFGEGSWLTVV.

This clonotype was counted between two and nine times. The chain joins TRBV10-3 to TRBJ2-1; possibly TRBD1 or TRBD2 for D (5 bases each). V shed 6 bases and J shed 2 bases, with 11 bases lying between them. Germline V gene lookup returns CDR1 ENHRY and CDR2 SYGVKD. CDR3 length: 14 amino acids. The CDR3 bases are TGTGCCATCAGGGGGGAAGATCCCTACAATGAGCAGTTCTTC. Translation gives CAIRGEDPYNEQFF.

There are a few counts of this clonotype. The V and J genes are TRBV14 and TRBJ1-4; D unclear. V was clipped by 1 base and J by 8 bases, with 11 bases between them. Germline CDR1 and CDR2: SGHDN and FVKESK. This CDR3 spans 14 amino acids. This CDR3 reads CASSQVRRGEKLFF. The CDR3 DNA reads TGTGCCAGCAGCCAAGTTCGACGAGGCGAAAAACTGTTTTTT.

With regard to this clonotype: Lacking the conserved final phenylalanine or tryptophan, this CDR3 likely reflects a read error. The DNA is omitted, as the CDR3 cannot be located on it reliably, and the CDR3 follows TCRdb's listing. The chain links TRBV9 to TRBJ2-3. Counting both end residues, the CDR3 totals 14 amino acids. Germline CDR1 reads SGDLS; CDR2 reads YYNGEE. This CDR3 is CASSPYDSTDTQYL.

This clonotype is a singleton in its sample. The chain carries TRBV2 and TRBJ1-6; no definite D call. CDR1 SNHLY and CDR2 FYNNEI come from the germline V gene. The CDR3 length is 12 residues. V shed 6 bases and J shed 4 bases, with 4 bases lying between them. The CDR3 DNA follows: TGTGCCAGCAGGTTATATAATTCACCCCTCCACTTT. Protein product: CASRLYNSPLHF.

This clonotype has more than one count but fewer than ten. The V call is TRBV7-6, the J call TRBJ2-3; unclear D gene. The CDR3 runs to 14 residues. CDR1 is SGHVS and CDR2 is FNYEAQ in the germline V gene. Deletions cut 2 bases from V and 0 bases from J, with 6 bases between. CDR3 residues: CASSLIRSTDTQYF. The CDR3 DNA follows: TGTGCCAGCAGCTTAATAAGGAGCACAGATACGCAGTATTTT.

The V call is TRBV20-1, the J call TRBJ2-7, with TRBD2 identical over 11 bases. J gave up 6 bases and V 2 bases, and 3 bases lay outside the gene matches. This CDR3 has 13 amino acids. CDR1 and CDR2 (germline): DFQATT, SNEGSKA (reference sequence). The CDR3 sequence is CSARLTSGAEQYF. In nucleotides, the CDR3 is TGCAGTGCTAGATTGACTAGCGGGGCCGAGCAGTACTTC.

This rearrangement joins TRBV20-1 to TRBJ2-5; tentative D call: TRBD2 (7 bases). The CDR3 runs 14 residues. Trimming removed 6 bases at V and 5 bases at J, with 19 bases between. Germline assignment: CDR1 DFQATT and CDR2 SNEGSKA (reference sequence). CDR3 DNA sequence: TGCAGTGCCATCTCCAGGGGAGGGGTTGAGACCCAGTACTTC. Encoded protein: CSAISRGGVETQYF.

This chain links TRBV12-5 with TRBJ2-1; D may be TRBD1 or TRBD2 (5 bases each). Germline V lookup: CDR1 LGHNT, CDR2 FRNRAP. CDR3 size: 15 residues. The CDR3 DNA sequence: TGTGCCAGCAGTTTAAACGCCGTTACGAGGGGTGAGCAGTTCTTC. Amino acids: CASSLNAVTRGEQFF.

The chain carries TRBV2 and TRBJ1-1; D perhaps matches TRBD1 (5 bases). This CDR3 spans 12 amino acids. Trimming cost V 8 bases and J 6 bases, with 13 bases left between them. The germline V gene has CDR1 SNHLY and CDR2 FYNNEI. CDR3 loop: CASYRLWSEAFF. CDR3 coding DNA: TGTGCCAGCTACAGGCTCTGGTCTGAAGCTTTCTTT. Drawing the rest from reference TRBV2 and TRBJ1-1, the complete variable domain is EPEVTQTPSHQVTQMGQEVILRCVPISNHLYFYWYRQILGQKVEFLVSFYNNEISEKSEIFDDQFSVERPDGSNFTLKIRSTKLEDSAMYFCASYRLWSEAFFGQGTRLTVV.